A single sample gave rise to the 2 T cell receptor beta chains below, sequenced in a study of Ad26.COV2.S vaccination and SARS-CoV-2 variants. Some clones are missing from TCRdb's copy, which holds only in-frame ones; the method was immunoSEQ multiplex PCR. This sample carries some 250,000 clones, roughly 90% of them seen once, and the ten largest clones take about 10%. Treatment denoted: about 20 received Ad26.COV2.S at low or high dose, single or two shots; roughly five received placebo; per-sample allocation not given. At day 63 after the first vaccine or placebo injection, samples were drawn. The specimen was peripheral blood, collected in a trial of Ad26.COV2.S vaccine versus placebo. These TCRs come from a person between 18 and 65 years old who received the Ad26.COV2.S COVID-19 vaccine or a placebo.

The chain combines TRBV6-1 with TRBJ1-6; a weak D match, TRBD1 (5 bases). Germline assignment: CDR1 MNHNS and CDR2 SASEGT. The CDR3 spans 14 residues. The V end was cut by 3 bases, the J end by 11 bases, with 14 bases between. The CDR3 DNA is TGTGCCAGCAGTGACACAGGCCCAGCGACACCCCTCCACTTT. This translates into CASSDTGPATPLHF.

The V and J genes are TRBV2 and TRBJ2-3, with D possibly called TRBD1 or TRBD2 (5 bases each). The CDR3 is 15 residues long. In germline, CDR1 is SNHLY, CDR2 FYNNEI. Trimming stripped 9 bases from V and 0 bases from J, with 16 bases between. DNA of the CDR3: TGTGCCAGTCAAGGGGCTAGCTGGAGCACAGATACGCAGTATTTT. It encodes CASQGASWSTDTQYF.